The T cell receptor beta chain under discussion was sequenced for a study of identical twins. The germline CDR1 and CDR2 sequences are MNHEY and SVGAGI. V lost 2 bases to trimming and J lost 4 bases, with 9 bases between them. This CDR3 is 13 amino acids long. This clonotype was picked up a small number of times. TCRdb used MiXCR to reprocess the 5' RACE reads, holding one entry per CDR3 protein. Seen here are fewer than 900,000 distinct CDR3 sequences, around 20% observed once, and the top ten hold roughly 4.3%. This sample was shared with a second study, whose subject was T cells expressing NK-cell markers. From that study: One of eight sequenced donors was HCMV-seronegative; the other seven were seropositive.

The specimen sequenced was PBMCs. The clonotype comes from a woman aged 18-29 years in good health. The chain recombines TRBV6-5 with TRBJ2-7; D may be TRBD1 (5 bases). In DNA form, the CDR3 reads TGTGCCAGCAGTTACATAGGGGATTACGAGCAGTACTTC. As protein: CASSYIGDYEQYF.